This passage covers 25 T cell receptor beta chains from one sample sequenced in a study of neoadjuvant nivolumab and ipilimumab in lung cancer. Clones were read by immunoSEQ multiplex PCR, and TCRdb kept only the in-frame ones, dropping some. The data hold roughly 34,000 clones, with 92% observed a single time. Source: peripheral blood, taken after neoadjuvant nivolumab, alone or with ipilimumab, at or shortly before surgery. All receptors derive from an adult with non-small cell lung cancer.

The chain carries TRBV6-5 and TRBJ1-5; no definite D call. Germline V gene data show CDR1 as MNHEY and CDR2 as SVGAGI. CDR3 length: 14 amino acids. The V gene lost 0 bases and the J gene lost 7 bases, with 10 bases spanning the gap. CDR3 DNA sequence: TGTGCCAGCAGTTACTCATATTTGGGCCAGCCCCAGCATTTT. Translating it yields CASSYSYLGQPQHF.

The chain combines TRBV2 with TRBJ2-5; 10 positions agree with TRBD1. Germline V lookup: CDR1 SNHLY, CDR2 FYNNEI. This CDR3 spans 14 amino acids. Losses at the gene ends were 6 bases for V and 5 bases for J; bases not matched to a gene: 6. The CDR3: CASRPGTGVETQYF. The CDR3 nucleotides are TGTGCCAGCAGACCCGGGACAGGGGTGGAGACCCAGTACTTC.

V and J are TRBV29-1 and TRBJ1-2; D is unresolved. Germline assignment: CDR1 SQVTM and CDR2 ANQGSEA. CDR3 length: 13 amino acids. V shed 3 bases and J shed 8 bases, with 16 bases lying between them. The CDR3 bases are TGCAGCGTTGATAAAACCGCCGGGCAAGGCTACACCTTC. As protein: CSVDKTAGQGYTF. The entire variable domain, with the rest obtained from reference TRBV29-1 and TRBJ1-2, is as follows: SAVISQKPSRDICQRGTSLTIQCQVDSQVTMMFWYRQQPGQSLTLIATANQGSEATYESGFVIDKFPISRPNLTFSTLTVSNMSPEDSSIYLCSVDKTAGQGYTFGSGTRLTVV.

In nucleotides, the CDR3 is TGCGCCAGCAGCTCAGGACTAGCGGGAGTGTCTTACTACGAGCAGTACTTC. It translates to CASSSGLAGVSYYEQYF. V is TRBV5-1 and J is TRBJ2-7, with 13 positions matching TRBD2. The CDR3 contains 17 residues. Germline V CDR1 and CDR2: SGHRS, YFSETQ. The ends lost 3 bases at V and 3 bases at J; junction bases unmatched: 9.

The chain joins TRBV7-2 to TRBJ2-5, with 9 positions matching TRBD2. Germline lookup yields CDR1 SGHTA and CDR2 FQGNSA. The CDR3 is 16 amino acids. J gave up 5 bases and V 1 base, and 8 bases lay outside the gene matches. The CDR3 loop is CASSLGSLAGLETQYF. DNA of the CDR3: TGTGCCAGCAGCTTAGGATCCCTAGCGGGACTGGAGACCCAGTACTTC.

The rearrangement uses TRBV9 and TRBJ1-1; D is unclear. The CDR3 covers 13 residues. V shed 2 bases and J shed 1 base, with 6 bases lying between them. Germline CDR1 SGDLS, CDR2 YYNGEE. The CDR3 is CASSVRGNTEAFF. The CDR3 bases are TGTGCCAGCAGCGTCCGGGGGAACACTGAAGCTTTCTTT.

This clone was recorded once. The V gene is TRBV27, the J gene TRBJ2-7, with a weak D call TRBD2 (6 bases). Trimming took 2 bases from V and 2 from J, leaving 10 bases between them. CDR3 length equals 14 residues. CDR1 is MNHEY and CDR2 is SMNVEV in the germline V gene (reference sequence). CDR3: CASSLRRDAYEQYF. CDR3 in DNA: TGTGCCAGCAGTTTAAGGCGGGACGCCTACGAGCAGTACTTC.

The chain joins TRBV6-1 to TRBJ2-7; maybe TRBD2 (6 bases). Germline V gene lookup returns CDR1 MNHNS and CDR2 SASEGT. The CDR3 is 15 residues long. Trimming took 3 bases from V and 3 from J, leaving 15 bases between them. The CDR3 here is CASSDLTRNSYEQYF. CDR3 in DNA: TGTGCCAGCAGTGATCTGACTAGGAACAGCTACGAGCAGTACTTC.

The chain carries TRBV7-9 and TRBJ1-5; weak D call: TRBD1 (5 bases). The CDR3 extends over 13 amino acids. Trimming shortened V by 5 bases and J by 5 bases, and 10 bases separated the two germline ends. CDR1 and CDR2 (germline): SEHNR, FQNEAQ (reference sequence). CDR3 DNA: TGTGCCAGCAGCCGGGACGTAGATCAGCCCCAGCATTTT. Translating gives CASSRDVDQPQHF.

The chain employs TRBV27 and TRBJ2-7, with D uncertain. Trimming took off 4 bases at V and 3 bases at J, with 13 bases between the two ends. This CDR3 has 14 residues. Per the germline V gene, CDR1 is MNHEY and CDR2 is SMNVEV (reference sequence). CDR3: CASSSRLGHYEQYF. CDR3 coding DNA: TGTGCCAGCAGTTCCCGACTGGGTCACTACGAGCAGTACTTC.

The chain couples TRBV6-1 to TRBJ2-2; 7 nucleotides align to TRBD2. CDR1 MNHNS and CDR2 SASEGT come from the germline V gene. Losses at the gene ends were 3 bases for V and 6 bases for J; bases not matched to a gene: 4. CDR3 length equals 14 residues. In nucleotides, the CDR3 is TGTGCCAGCAGTGAGAGCGGGGTCGCCGGGGAGCTGTTTTTT. Translating it yields CASSESGVAGELFF.

CDR3 nucleotide sequence: TGTGCCAGCACCTCGCCCACAGGGGATAGAAGTCAGCCCCAGCATTTT. As protein: CASTSPTGDRSQPQHF. The rearrangement links TRBV28 to TRBJ1-5, with 7 bases that match TRBD1. The CDR3 spans 16 residues. Germline V gives CDR1 MDHEN, CDR2 SYDVKM. V trimming: 7 bases; J trimming: 6 bases; junction bases outside the gene matches: 15.

The chain is built from TRBV11-3 and TRBJ2-3; the D is unclear. V lost 5 bases to trimming and J lost 1 base, with 4 bases between them. CDR1 is SGHNT, CDR2 YENEEA, per germline. This CDR3 contains 12 residues. CDR3: CASSTGTDTQYF. The CDR3 bases are TGTGCCAGCAGCACAGGCACAGATACGCAGTATTTT. Filled out from reference TRBV11-3 and TRBJ2-3, the complete variable domain reads EAGVVQSPRYKIIEKKQPVAFWCNPISGHNTLYWYLQNLGQGPELLIRYENEEAVDDSQLPKDRFSAERLKGVDSTLKIQPAELGDSAVYLCASSTGTDTQYFGPGTRLTVL.

This chain joins TRBV11-1 and TRBJ1-2; TRBD1 is a possible D gene (6 bases). Trimming cost V 3 bases and J 1 base, with 18 bases left between them. This CDR3 contains 17 residues. Germline CDR1 reads SGHAT; CDR2 reads FQDESV (reference sequence). CDR3 amino acids: CASSLRGQNPRNYGYTF. The CDR3 nucleotides read TGTGCCAGCAGCTTGAGAGGACAGAACCCACGTAACTATGGCTACACCTTC.

This chain links TRBV5-4 with TRBJ2-1; D not resolved. The germline V gene has CDR1 SGHNT and CDR2 YYREEE (reference sequence). CDR3 size: 14 residues. The V end lost 2 bases, the J end lost 0 bases, and 6 bases lay between the germline ends. The CDR3 loop reads CASSLRASYNEQFF. CDR3 nucleotides: TGTGCCAGCAGCTTACGGGCCTCCTACAATGAGCAGTTCTTC.

The chain carries TRBV5-6 and TRBJ2-2; D is unresolved. The CDR3 runs to 11 residues. Germline assignment: CDR1 SGHDT and CDR2 YYEEEE. Trimming shortened V by 1 base and J by 8 bases, and 3 bases separated the two germline ends. The CDR3 nucleotides are TGTGCCAGCAGCTTGCAGGGGGAGCTGTTTTTT. It codes for CASSLQGELFF.

The chain has TRBV5-1 and TRBJ2-5; D remains ambiguous. CDR1 and CDR2 from the germline V gene are SGHRS and YFSETQ. Trimming shortened V by 1 base and J by 1 base, and 8 bases separated the two germline ends. The CDR3 is 14 residues long. The DNA of the CDR3 is TGCGCCAGCAGCTTGAATAGGCTCCAAGAGACCCAGTACTTC. Protein: CASSLNRLQETQYF. Together with reference TRBV5-1 and TRBJ2-5, the CDR3 gives the full variable domain: KAGVTQTPRYLIKTRGQQVTLSCSPISGHRSVSWYQQTPGQGLQFLFEYFSETQRNKGNFPGRFSGRQFSNSRSEMNVSTLELGDSALYLCASSLNRLQETQYFGPGTRLLVL.

This clone occurred once. The chain recombines TRBV12-5 with TRBJ1-5; D possibly corresponds to TRBD1 (5 bases). Looked up from germline, CDR1 is LGHNT and CDR2 is FRNRAP. The CDR3 spans 14 residues. The V end was cut by 5 bases, the J end by 4 bases, with 12 bases between. This CDR3 reads CASGPRQINQPQHF. The CDR3 DNA follows: TGTGCTAGTGGTCCCCGACAGATAAATCAGCCCCAGCATTTT.

The chain couples TRBV29-1 to TRBJ2-3; D is perhaps TRBD2 (6 bases). Trimming cost V 7 bases and J 2 bases, with 16 bases left between them. The germline V gene has CDR1 SQVTM and CDR2 ANQGSEA. There are 14 residues in the CDR3. CDR3 loop: CSGDAGILTDTQYF. The CDR3 nucleotides are TGCAGCGGGGACGCGGGGATCCTCACAGATACGCAGTATTTT.

The J gene is TRBJ1-5, the V gene TRBV23-1; TRBD1 agrees at 10 bases. TRBV23-1 is annotated as an ORF whose role is uncertain. The CDR3 consists of 14 residues. V shed 10 bases and J 6 bases; nucleotides not matched to a gene: 9. CDR3: CATPTGGKSQPQHF. The CDR3 nucleotides are TGCGCCACCCCGACAGGGGGCAAAAGTCAGCCCCAGCATTTT.

The chain uses TRBV29-1 and TRBJ1-4, with 8 positions matching TRBD1. Losses at the gene ends were 7 bases for V and 10 bases for J; bases not matched to a gene: 5. The CDR3 is 11 residues long. Germline lookup yields CDR1 SQVTM and CDR2 ANQGSEA. CDR3 bases: TGCAGCGCTGTACAGGGGGGAAAACTGTTTTTT. Amino acid sequence: CSAVQGGKLFF.

The chain carries TRBV5-1 and TRBJ2-5, with D maybe TRBD1 (6 bases). Trimming removed 0 bases from V and 3 bases from J, with 9 bases in between. Germline CDR1 SGHRS, CDR2 YFSETQ. The CDR3 spans 14 residues. DNA of the CDR3: TGCGCCAGCAGCTTGGTGGCAGGGGAAGAGACCCAGTACTTC. Its translation: CASSLVAGEETQYF.

The chain recombines TRBV5-1 with TRBJ1-4, with 10 bases identical to TRBD1. The CDR3 has 15 residues. Losses at the gene ends were 0 bases for V and 5 bases for J; bases not matched to a gene: 1. Looked up from germline, CDR1 is SGHRS and CDR2 is YFSETQ. CDR3 protein: CASSLGTGGNEKLFF. The CDR3 nucleotides are TGCGCCAGCAGCTTGGGGACAGGGGGGAATGAAAAACTGTTTTTT.

The V gene is TRBV11-2, the J gene TRBJ1-1; the D is unclear. Per the germline V gene, CDR1 is SGHAT and CDR2 is FQNNGV. V dropped 3 bases and J dropped 1 base, with 6 bases sitting between them. CDR3 length: 13 amino acids. This chain's CDR3 is CASSFLENTEAFF. The CDR3 bases are TGTGCCAGCAGCTTTTTAGAGAACACTGAAGCTTTCTTT.

The genes are TRBV5-5 and TRBJ2-1, with TRBD2 matching 12 bases. V shed 6 bases, J shed 2 bases, and the junction held 12 bases outside the gene matches. This CDR3 is built from 18 residues. Germline CDR1 SGHKS, CDR2 YYEKEE (reference sequence). CDR3 sequence: CASTNPGTSGRAYNEQFF. CDR3 sequence (DNA): TGTGCCAGCACCAACCCCGGGACTAGCGGGCGGGCCTACAATGAGCAGTTCTTC. Full variable domain (outside the CDR3, taken from reference TRBV5-5 and TRBJ2-1): DAGVTQSPTHLIKTRGQQVTLRCSPISGHKSVSWYQQVLGQGPQFIFQYYEKEERGRGNFPDRFSARQFPNYSSELNVNALLLGDSALYLCASTNPGTSGRAYNEQFFGPGTRLTVL.